A selection of T cell receptor beta chains follows, all from one sample in a study of blood T cells in healthy people across ages. TCRdb independently ran MiXCR on the 5' RACE reads; one entry per CDR3 protein. The sample comprises over 1.5 million distinct CDR3 sequences, about 50% of which are singletons, and over 2% rests with the top ten. Material for sequencing was blood. The receptors were sampled from a woman aged 40-49 years in good health. CDR3s include the opening cysteine and the closing phenylalanine or tryptophan. Clone size is not always given. Where it is, it says once, few, many or a class for expanded clones.

once	TRBJ1-1	TRBV10-3	CAIRGGGGAFF
NA	TRBJ1-2	TRBV29-1	CSVRLDREVQFDTF
NA	TRBJ1-2	TRBV28	CASSFSQGALGYTF
NA	TRBJ1-2	TRBV6-2/TRBV6-3	CASSYRDRAWYGYTF
NA	TRBJ2-3	TRBV12-3/TRBV12-4	CASSPNFGRDTQYF
NA	TRBJ2-5	TRBV7-9	CASSFLSQETQYF
NA	TRBJ2-4	TRBV7-2	CASRPTGVPAKNIQYF
NA	TRBJ2-5	TRBV10-3	CAIGEAGPVGETQYF
once	TRBJ1-1	TRBV12-3/TRBV12-4	CASSPKGNTEAFF
NA	TRBJ2-1	TRBV6-5	CASSDQALGEQFF
NA	TRBJ2-7	TRBV12-3/TRBV12-4	CASSPLDREEHEQYF
few	TRBJ2-3	TRBV4-3	CASSPGWGHTDTQYF
few	TRBJ2-1	TRBV20-1	CSAAGSGGARYNEQFF
few	TRBJ2-5	TRBV12-3/TRBV12-4	CASTRSGGYQETQYF
NA	TRBJ2-5	TRBV2	CASSGTLGALETQYF
few	TRBJ1-2	TRBV12-3/TRBV12-4	CASSKTGARYGYTF
NA	TRBJ2-1	TRBV20-1	CSARGVAVNEQFF
NA	TRBJ1-6	TRBV6-5	CASSYSPGTGSSYNSPLHF
NA	TRBJ2-5	TRBV4-3	CASSPWTGQQETQYF
NA	TRBJ2-1	TRBV4-3	CASSQDVTGDRNEQFF
NA	TRBJ2-3	TRBV5-1	CASSRLAGRQSTDTQYF
NA	TRBJ1-1	TRBV23-1	CASNQGYTEAFF
NA	TRBJ1-4	TRBV6-6	CASSSGGGGEKLFF
NA	TRBJ2-5	TRBV7-2	CASSLEGTSGVETQYF
few	TRBJ2-6	TRBV5-1	CASGVSGTSGANVLTF
few	TRBJ2-7	TRBV6-6	CASSYSPDYEQYF
few	TRBJ2-7	TRBV28	CASSPGGGGYLSYYEQYF
few	TRBJ2-5	TRBV2	CASRGGTQETQYF
NA	TRBJ2-1	TRBV28	CASSPPGGAEGLNNEQFF
NA	TRBJ2-3	TRBV15	CATSRAGGGQYTQYF
few	TRBJ1-5	TRBV12-3/TRBV12-4	CASGSEGDPNQPQHF
NA	TRBJ2-7	TRBV7-6	CASSSNPLTGVASSYEQYF
few	TRBJ2-3	TRBV20-1	CSARPPPGVAGRGSTDTQYF
NA	TRBJ2-3	TRBV6-2/TRBV6-3	CASSYWTGLAPSTDTQYF
few	TRBJ2-1	TRBV11-2	CASSPTYGPGGAHNEQFF
NA	TRBJ2-6	TRBV27	CASLGAGGANVLTF
few	TRBJ2-1	TRBV6-6	CASTTGLSYNEQFF
few	TRBJ2-5	TRBV7-2	CASSFGGALQETQYF
NA	TRBJ2-7	TRBV9	CASSNRDYAWDEQYF
NA	TRBJ2-7	TRBV18	CASSGGTGNYYEQYF
NA	TRBJ1-6	TRBV9	CASSVGPSPRALHF
few	TRBJ2-7	TRBV5-1	CASSFTGDTYEQYF
NA	TRBJ1-5	TRBV20-1	CSAIKGGGNQPQHF
few	TRBJ2-3	TRBV6-5	CASSYTLAGRTDTQYF
few	TRBJ2-1	TRBV3-1	CASSQDRSLRQFF
few	TRBJ2-1	TRBV20-1	CSAREPIRGHEQFF
few	TRBJ2-5	TRBV20-1	CSVQLRFETQYF
once	TRBJ2-2	TRBV6-5	CASSYRGAVGSTGELFF